This entry is about one T cell receptor beta chain. This entry is derived from a study of blood T cell repertoires in COVID-19. For the study at large: Samples taken during acute and convalescent COVID-19 were collected in the United States, Italy and Spain.

The CDR3 contains 17 residues. V dropped 4 bases and J dropped 7; count of bases not matched to a gene: 15. The V gene's germline CDR1 is SGHRS and CDR2 YFSETQ. How the authors handled the data: Reference gene primer amplification in the assay estimated nucleated cell counts. Only in-frame clones appear in the TCRdb table, and some are missing; sequencing was by immunoSEQ multiplex PCR. The V and J calls and clone size come from that table; D and trimming were worked out from the DNA. The sample shows more than 30,000 clones, 89% of them seen only once. The sequenced sample consisted of peripheral blood. The source of this sequence is a woman in her forties with active or convalescent COVID-19. The rearrangement links TRBV5-1 to TRBJ2-1; 9 bases line up with TRBD2. The CDR3 is CASSPTGSGRRVNEQFF. In DNA form, the CDR3 reads TGCGCCAGCAGCCCCACCGGTAGCGGGAGAAGAGTGAATGAGCAGTTCTTC.